This TCR beta chain was sequenced in a study of T cells after yellow fever vaccination (dated by TCRdb to between 2018 and 2021). About the investigation overall: The SMART-Seq v4 Ultra Low Input RNA kit was used to prepare libraries from fractions with low cell numbers. Bulk TCR alpha and beta repertoires were sequenced longitudinally to track T-cell clones before and after primary and booster YFV17D yellow fever vaccination. Two healthy male donors made up the cohort, one aged 18 to 29 years and the other aged 30 to 40 years. Blood was drawn at multiple timepoints before and after primary and secondary immunization, with bulk PBMC replicates and cell subsets isolated. What the work shows at the level of the full study, not this receptor alone: A small fraction of clonotypes appeared in both the CD4 and CD8 compartments, likely as a result of convergent recombination. Only two donors were included in the study, so the extent to which the findings can be generalized is limited. The secondary T-cell response was weaker than the primary response but faster, peaking on day 5 instead of day 15. Most clones expanded after primary vaccination were re-detected after the booster (approximately 96% of CD4 and around nine tenths of CD8), suggesting broad memory maintenance. Computational filtering was required because FACS-sorted repertoires could contain abundant contaminating clonotypes from the bulk population.

This clonotype was picked up many times. Its antigen has not been determined. No per-base quality is available; no much larger clone lies one base away. The CDR3, cysteine through phenylalanine, is 13 amino acids long. The CDR3 DNA has 39 bases and is translated from base 1. The junction shows trimming of 6 bases on V and 5 bases on J, plus 14 bases between the germline ends. TCR cDNA was synthesized by 5'RACE template switching, which introduced a universal primer site and unique molecular identifiers. cDNA synthesis was primed from both the TCR alpha and TCR beta constant segments. Two PCR steps were used to amplify libraries, with sample barcodes and sequencing adapters being added in the second step. Libraries were sequenced on Illumina HiSeq 2500 (2x100 bp) or NovaSeq (2x150 bp). Turning to the authors' computational methods: MIGEC was used to demultiplex reads and collapse the reads into UMI consensus sequences, and MiXCR was used for V(D)J alignment. Using edgeR on replicate PBMC samples, clonotypes were called vaccine-responding if FDR was below 0.01 and the log2 fold change was above 5 up to day 15. CD4 or CD8 identity was assigned to each bulk clonotype according to whether the clonotype was present at higher abundance in the sequenced CD4 repertoire or the sequenced CD8 repertoire. TCRdb took the public reads, trimmed them with fastp at Q25, ran MiXCR for clone calling and kept in-frame beta chains. Rows are unified per CDR3 protein, each entry keeping the most common DNA and genes. The V and J calls and clone size are TCRdb's, not the authors'. The sample table contains approximately 74,000 distinct CDR3 sequences; only one count was recorded for roughly 6% of them. The top ten clonotypes cover roughly 2% of the sample.

The sample's treatment or condition label, in plain terms: live attenuated yellow fever vaccine strain. A standard Ficoll-Paque protocol was used to isolate PBMCs from peripheral blood. CD4 and CD8 T-cell fractions were isolated with Dynabeads CD4 and CD8 positive selection kits. TriZol was used to extract RNA from bulk PBMCs, CD4 and CD8 fractions, and dextramer-positive and dextramer-negative fractions. The receptor's source is a man aged 18 to 29 who received the YFV17D yellow fever vaccine. The sequenced sample was CD4+ T cells sorted from PBMCs, obtained more than 14 days after the first yellow fever vaccination. The chain employs TRBV12-3 or TRBV12-4 and TRBJ2-7, with no confident D gene call. This receptor has the CDR3 CASSPTLANEQYF. The DNA sequence follows: TGTGCCAGCAGCCCCACCCTTGCGAACGAGCAGTACTTC.